Reported below is one T cell receptor beta chain. Generated by immunoSEQ multiplex PCR, the TCRdb table keeps only in-frame clones and is missing some. Of 65,000 to 75,000 clones listed, just over 90% are singletons. The V end was cut by 6 bases, the J end by 1 base, with 10 bases between. Per the germline V gene, CDR1 is MGHDK and CDR2 is SYGVNS. The CDR3 totals 13 residues. The data are from a study of T cell changes during pregnancy in multiple sclerosis. V usage is TRBV25-1 and J usage is TRBJ2-7; tentative D call: TRBD1 (6 bases). The receptor was derived from a female donor with multiple sclerosis, enrolled in a pregnancy study. The sample in question was peripheral blood, obtained in the second trimester of pregnancy. The CDR3 coding sequence is TGTGCCAGCAGACCGACAGGATCCTACGAGCAGTACTTC. Its protein is CASRPTGSYEQYF.